This T cell receptor beta chain was documented in a study of Graves' ophthalmopathy and Graves' hyperthyroidism. Amplified material comprised TCR beta CDR3 regions derived from RNA transcripts. HTBI-primed RT-PCR formed the first round, and a multiplex PCR formed the second. MiXCR was run by TCRdb on the multiplex PCR reads, yielding one entry per CDR3 protein. The sample consists of just over 400,000 distinct CDR3 sequences, over 20% of them appearing once. Germline CDR1 and CDR2: SGHAT and FQDESV (reference sequence). The CDR3 runs 13 residues. V gave up 5 bases and J gave up 1 base, with 8 bases separating them. In this sample, this clonotype turned up many times. Stable hyperthyroidism meant no progression to ophthalmopathy within 18 months of follow-up.

Sequencing used peripheral blood. The clonotype was recovered from a woman under 30 with stable Graves' hyperthyroidism. V and J are TRBV11-1 and TRBJ1-2; D possibly corresponds to TRBD1 (6 bases). The CDR3 region has the DNA TGTGCCAGCAGCCCAGGGGATAACTATGGCTACACCTTC. Its protein is CASSPGDNYGYTF.